This T cell receptor (beta chain) was obtained from a study of T cell changes during pregnancy in multiple sclerosis. The germline gives CDR1 MNHEY, CDR2 SMNVEV (reference sequence). V was cut by 2 bases and J by 0 bases, with 7 bases left in between. This CDR3 contains 15 residues. The repertoire was sequenced with immunoSEQ multiplex PCR; TCRdb's copy has only in-frame clones and lacks some. The sample records 75,000 to 95,000 clones, more than 85% being singletons. Material: peripheral blood, obtained in the first trimester of pregnancy. This clonotype was sampled from a female donor in good health, enrolled as a control in a pregnancy study. The chain carries TRBV27 and TRBJ2-2, with unresolved D. As DNA, the CDR3 is TGTGCCAGCAGTTTAACCAGGCCGAACACCGGGGAGCTGTTTTTT. It encodes CASSLTRPNTGELFF.